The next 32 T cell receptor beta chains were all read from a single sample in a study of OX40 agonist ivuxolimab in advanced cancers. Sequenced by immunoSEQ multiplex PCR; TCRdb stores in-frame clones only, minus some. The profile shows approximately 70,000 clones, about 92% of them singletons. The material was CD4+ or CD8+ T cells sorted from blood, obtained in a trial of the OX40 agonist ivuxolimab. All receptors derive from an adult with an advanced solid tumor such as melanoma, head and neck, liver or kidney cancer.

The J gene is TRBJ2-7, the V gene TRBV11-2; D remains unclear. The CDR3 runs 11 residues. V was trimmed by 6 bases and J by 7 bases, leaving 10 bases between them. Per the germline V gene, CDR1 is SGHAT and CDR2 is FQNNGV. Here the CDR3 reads CASSRSPEQYF. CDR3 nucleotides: TGTGCCAGCAGTCGGAGCCCAGAGCAGTACTTC.

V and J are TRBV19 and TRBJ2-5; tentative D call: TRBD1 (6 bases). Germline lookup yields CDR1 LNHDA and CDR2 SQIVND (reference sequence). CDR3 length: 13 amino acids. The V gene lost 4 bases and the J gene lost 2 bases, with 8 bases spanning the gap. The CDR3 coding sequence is TGTGCCAGTAGTAAGGACAGACAAGAGACCCAGTACTTC. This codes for CASSKDRQETQYF.

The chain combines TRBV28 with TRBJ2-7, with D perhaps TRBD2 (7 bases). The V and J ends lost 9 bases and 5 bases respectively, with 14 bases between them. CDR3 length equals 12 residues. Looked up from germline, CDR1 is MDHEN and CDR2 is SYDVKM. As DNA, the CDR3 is TGTGCCAGTCAGGGGAGGGGCGACGAGCAGTACTTC. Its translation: CASQGRGDEQYF.

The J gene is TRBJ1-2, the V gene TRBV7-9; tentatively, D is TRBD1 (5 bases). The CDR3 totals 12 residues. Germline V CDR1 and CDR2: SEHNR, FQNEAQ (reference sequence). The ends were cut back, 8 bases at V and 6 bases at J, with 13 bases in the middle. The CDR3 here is CASHYGGDGYTF. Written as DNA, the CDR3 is TGTGCCAGCCACTACGGGGGTGATGGCTACACCTTC.

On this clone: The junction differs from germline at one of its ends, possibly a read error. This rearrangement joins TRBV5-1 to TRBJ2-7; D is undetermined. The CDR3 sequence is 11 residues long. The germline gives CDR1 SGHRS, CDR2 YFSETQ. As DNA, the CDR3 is TGTGCCAGCAGCCGCAGCTACGAGCAGTACTTC. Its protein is CASSRSYEQYF.

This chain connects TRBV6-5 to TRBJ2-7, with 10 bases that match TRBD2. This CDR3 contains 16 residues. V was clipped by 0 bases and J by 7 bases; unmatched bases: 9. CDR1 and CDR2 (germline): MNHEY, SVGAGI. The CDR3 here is CASSYSSSGSTREQYF. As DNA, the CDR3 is TGTGCCAGCAGTTACTCCTCTAGCGGGAGTACGAGGGAGCAGTACTTC.

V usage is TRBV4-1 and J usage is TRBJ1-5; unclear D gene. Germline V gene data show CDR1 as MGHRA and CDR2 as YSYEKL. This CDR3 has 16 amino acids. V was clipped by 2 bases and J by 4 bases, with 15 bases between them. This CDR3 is CASSQTPGNKNQPQHF. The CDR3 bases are TGCGCCAGCAGCCAAACCCCCGGGAACAAAAATCAGCCCCAGCATTTT.

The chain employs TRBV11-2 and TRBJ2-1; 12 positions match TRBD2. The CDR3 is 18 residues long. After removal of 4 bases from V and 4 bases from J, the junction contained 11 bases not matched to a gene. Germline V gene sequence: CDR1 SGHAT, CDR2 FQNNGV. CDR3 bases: TGTGCCAGCAGCTCCACGTCGACTAGCGGGAGCGGTTACAATGAGCAGTTCTTC. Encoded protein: CASSSTSTSGSGYNEQFF.

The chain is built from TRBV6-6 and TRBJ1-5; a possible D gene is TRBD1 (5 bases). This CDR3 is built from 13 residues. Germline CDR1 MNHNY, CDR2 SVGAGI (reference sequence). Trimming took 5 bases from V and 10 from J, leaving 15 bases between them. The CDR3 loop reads CASSLGPLQPQHF. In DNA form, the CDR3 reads TGTGCCAGCAGTCTGGGACCCCTGCAACCCCAGCATTTT.

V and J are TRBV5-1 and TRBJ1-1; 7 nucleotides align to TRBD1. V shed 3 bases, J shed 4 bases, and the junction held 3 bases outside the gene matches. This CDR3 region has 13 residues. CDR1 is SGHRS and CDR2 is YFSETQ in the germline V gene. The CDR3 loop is CASSSYRGTEAFF. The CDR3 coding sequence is TGCGCCAGCAGCTCCTACAGGGGCACTGAAGCTTTCTTT.

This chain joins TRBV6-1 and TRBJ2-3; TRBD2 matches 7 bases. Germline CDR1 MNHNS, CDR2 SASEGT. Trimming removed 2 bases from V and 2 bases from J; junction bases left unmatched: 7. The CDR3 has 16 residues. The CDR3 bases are TGTGCCAGCAGTGAACTGGGCGGGAGAGCCACAGATACGCAGTATTTT. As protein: CASSELGGRATDTQYF.

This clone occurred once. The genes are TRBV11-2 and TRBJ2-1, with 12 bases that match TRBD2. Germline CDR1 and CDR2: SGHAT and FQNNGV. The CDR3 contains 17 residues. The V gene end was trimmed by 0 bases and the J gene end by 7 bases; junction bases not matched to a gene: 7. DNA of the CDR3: TGTGCCAGCAGCTTAGAACGGACTAGCGGGAAGGTAAATGAGCAGTTCTTC. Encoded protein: CASSLERTSGKVNEQFF.

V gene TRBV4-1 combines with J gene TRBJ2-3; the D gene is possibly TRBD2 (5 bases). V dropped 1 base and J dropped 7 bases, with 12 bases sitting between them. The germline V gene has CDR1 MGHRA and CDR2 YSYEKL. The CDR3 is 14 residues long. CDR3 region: CASSQGGGSNTQYF. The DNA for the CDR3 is TGCGCCAGCAGCCAAGGTGGTGGGAGTAATACGCAGTATTTT.

The CDR3, as DNA: TGTGCCAGCAGCCTGCCGGGGGCGGCCGCCTACGAGCAGTACTTC. It is translated as CASSLPGAAAYEQYF. The rearrangement joins TRBV11-3 to TRBJ2-7, with D tentatively TRBD1 or TRBD2 (6 bases each). The CDR3 is 15 residues long. Germline V gene sequence: CDR1 SGHNT, CDR2 YENEEA. Deletions cut 5 bases from V and 2 bases from J, with 16 bases between.

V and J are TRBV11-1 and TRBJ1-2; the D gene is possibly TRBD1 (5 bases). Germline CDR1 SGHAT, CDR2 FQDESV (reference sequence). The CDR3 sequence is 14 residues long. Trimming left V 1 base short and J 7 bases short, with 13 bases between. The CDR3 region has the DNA TGTGCCAGCAGCTTAGTGGACACCACGTCTGGCTACACCTTC. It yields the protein CASSLVDTTSGYTF.

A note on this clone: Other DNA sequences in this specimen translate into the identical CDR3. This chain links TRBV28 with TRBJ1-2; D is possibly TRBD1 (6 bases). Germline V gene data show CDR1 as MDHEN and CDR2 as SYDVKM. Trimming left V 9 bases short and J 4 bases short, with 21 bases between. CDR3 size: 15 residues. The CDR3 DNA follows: TGTGCCAGTCGCTCCGGGGGCGCATCAGGCTATGGCTACACCTTC. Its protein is CASRSGGASGYGYTF.

The CDR3 region is CASSRTTSGLWGEQYF. The CDR3 bases are TGCGCCAGCAGCCGTACGACTAGCGGCCTATGGGGCGAGCAGTACTTC. The chain joins TRBV5-1 to TRBJ2-7; the match to TRBD2 covers 9 bases. Germline V lookup: CDR1 SGHRS, CDR2 YFSETQ. V trimming: 4 bases; J trimming: 6 bases; junction bases outside the gene matches: 14. The CDR3 loop spans 16 amino acids.

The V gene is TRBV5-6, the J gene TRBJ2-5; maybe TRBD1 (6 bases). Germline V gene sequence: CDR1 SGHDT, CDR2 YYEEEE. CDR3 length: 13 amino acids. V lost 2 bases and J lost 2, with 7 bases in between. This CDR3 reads CASSFGQQETQYF. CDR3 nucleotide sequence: TGTGCCAGCAGCTTCGGACAGCAAGAGACCCAGTACTTC.

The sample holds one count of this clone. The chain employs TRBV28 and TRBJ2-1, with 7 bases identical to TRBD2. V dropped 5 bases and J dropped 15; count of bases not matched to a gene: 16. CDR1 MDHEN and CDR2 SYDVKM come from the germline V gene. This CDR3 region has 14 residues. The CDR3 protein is CASSLALSGLLWFF. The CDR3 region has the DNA TGTGCCAGCAGTCTCGCACTTAGCGGGTTGCTGTGGTTCTTC.

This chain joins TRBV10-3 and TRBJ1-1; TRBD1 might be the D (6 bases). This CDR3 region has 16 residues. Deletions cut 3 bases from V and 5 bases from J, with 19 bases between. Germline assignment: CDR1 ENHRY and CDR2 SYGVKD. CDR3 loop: CAISDSQGRGWTEAFF. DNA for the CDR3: TGTGCCATCAGTGACAGTCAGGGGAGGGGTTGGACTGAAGCTTTCTTT.

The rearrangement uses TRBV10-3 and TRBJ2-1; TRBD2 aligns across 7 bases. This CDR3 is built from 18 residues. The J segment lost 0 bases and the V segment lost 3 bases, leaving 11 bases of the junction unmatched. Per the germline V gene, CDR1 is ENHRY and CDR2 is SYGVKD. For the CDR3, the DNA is TGTGCCATCAGTGACGGGGGGAGGGCAAAGAGCTCCTACAATGAGCAGTTCTTC. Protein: CAISDGGRAKSSYNEQFF.

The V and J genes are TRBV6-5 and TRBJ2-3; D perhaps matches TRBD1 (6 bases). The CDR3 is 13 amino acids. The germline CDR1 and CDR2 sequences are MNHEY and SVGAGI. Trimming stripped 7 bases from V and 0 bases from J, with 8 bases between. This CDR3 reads CASTRGSTDTQYF. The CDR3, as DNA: TGTGCCAGCACCAGGGGAAGCACAGATACGCAGTATTTT.

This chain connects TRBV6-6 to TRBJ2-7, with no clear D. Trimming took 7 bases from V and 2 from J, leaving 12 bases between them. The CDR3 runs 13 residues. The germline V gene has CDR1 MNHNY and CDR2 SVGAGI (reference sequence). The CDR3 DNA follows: TGTGCCAGCATGTTGGGCGGAACCTACGAGCAGTACTTC. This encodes CASMLGGTYEQYF.

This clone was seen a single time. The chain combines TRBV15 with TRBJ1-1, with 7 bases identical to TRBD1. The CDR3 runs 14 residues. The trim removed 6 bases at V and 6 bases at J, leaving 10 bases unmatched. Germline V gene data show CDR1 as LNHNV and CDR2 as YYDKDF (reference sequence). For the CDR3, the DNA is TGTGCCACCAGGAGGGGGCGCGTAGGATCTGAAGCTTTCTTT. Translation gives CATRRGRVGSEAFF.

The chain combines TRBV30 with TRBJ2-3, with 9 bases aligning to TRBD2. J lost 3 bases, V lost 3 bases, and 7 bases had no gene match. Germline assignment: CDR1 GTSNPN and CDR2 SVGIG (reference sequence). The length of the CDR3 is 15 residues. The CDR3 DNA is TGTGCCTGGAGCATAAAAAGCGGGAGGACAGATACGCAGTATTTT. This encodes CAWSIKSGRTDTQYF.

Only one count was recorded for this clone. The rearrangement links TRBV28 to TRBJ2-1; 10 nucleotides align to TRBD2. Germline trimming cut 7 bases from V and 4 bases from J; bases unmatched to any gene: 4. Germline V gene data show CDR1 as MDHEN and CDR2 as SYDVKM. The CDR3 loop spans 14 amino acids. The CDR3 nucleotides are TGTGCCAGCAACCTAGCGGGAGCGTACAATGAGCAGTTCTTC. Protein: CASNLAGAYNEQFF.

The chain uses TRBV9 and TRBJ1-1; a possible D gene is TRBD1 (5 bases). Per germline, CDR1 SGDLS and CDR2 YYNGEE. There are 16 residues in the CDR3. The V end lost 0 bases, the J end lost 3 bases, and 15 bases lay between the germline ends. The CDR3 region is CASSVGPWQGDTEAFF. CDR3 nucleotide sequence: TGTGCCAGCAGCGTAGGTCCCTGGCAGGGTGACACTGAAGCTTTCTTT.

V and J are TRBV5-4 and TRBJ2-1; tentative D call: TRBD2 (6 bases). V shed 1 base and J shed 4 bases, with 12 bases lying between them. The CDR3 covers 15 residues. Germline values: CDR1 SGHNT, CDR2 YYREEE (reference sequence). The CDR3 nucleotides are TGTGCCAGCAGCTTGTTCCGGGAGAGGTACAATGAGCAGTTCTTC. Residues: CASSLFRERYNEQFF.

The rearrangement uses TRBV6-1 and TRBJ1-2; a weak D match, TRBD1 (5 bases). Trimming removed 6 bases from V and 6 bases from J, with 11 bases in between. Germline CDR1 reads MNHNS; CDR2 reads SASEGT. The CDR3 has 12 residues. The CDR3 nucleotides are TGTGCCAGCAGGGGGACGGTGAATGGCTACACCTTC. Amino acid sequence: CASRGTVNGYTF.

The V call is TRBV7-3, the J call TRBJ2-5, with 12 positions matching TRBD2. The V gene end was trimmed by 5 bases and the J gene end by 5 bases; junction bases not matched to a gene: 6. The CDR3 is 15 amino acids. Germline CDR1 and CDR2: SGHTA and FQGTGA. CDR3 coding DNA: TGTGCCAGCAGCCCGACTAGCGGGAGTTGGGAGACCCAGTACTTC. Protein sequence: CASSPTSGSWETQYF.

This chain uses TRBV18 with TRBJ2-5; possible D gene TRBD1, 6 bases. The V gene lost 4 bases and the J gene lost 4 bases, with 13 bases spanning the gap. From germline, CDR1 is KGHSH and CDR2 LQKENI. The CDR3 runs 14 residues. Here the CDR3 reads CASSLTGLRETQYF. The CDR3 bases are TGTGCCAGCTCACTCACAGGGTTGCGAGAGACCCAGTACTTC.

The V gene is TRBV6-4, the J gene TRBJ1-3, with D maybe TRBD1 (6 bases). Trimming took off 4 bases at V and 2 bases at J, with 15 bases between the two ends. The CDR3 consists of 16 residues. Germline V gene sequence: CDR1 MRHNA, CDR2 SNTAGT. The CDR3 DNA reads TGTGCCAGCAGTGGTTCCGGACAGAAAGCTGGAAACACCATATATTTT. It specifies CASSGSGQKAGNTIYF.